This is a list of T cell receptor beta chains from one sample in a study of blood T cell repertoires in COVID-19. Data came from immunoSEQ multiplex PCR; TCRdb stores just in-frame clones and leaves some out. In the table there are 130,000 to 150,000 clones, 80% to 90% of which are singletons. Specimen: peripheral blood. These receptors were collected from a woman aged 45 to 65 in a cohort sampled during active or convalescent COVID-19. Both conserved end residues are part of each CDR3. D genes are given only for firm matches. Clone sizes are given selectively: once, few, many, or a class where the clone is expanded.

NA	NA	TRBV7-9	TRBJ2-7	CASSATENSYEQYF	TGTGCCAGCAGCGCGACAGAGAACTCCTACGAGCAGTACTTC
NA	NA	TRBV5-4	TRBJ2-5	CASSLESGETQYF	TGTGCCAGCAGCTTGGAATCAGGGGAGACCCAGTACTTC
TRBD2	NA	TRBV4-3	TRBJ2-2	CASSLGGAGTGELFF	TGCGCCAGCAGCCTCGGGGGGGCTGGCACCGGGGAGCTGTTTTTT
NA	few	TRBV24-1	TRBJ1-4	CATSDAGTPEKLFF	TGTGCCACCAGTGATGCCGGGACACCCGAAAAACTGTTTTTT
TRBD2	NA	TRBV6-1	TRBJ2-5	CASSDSGGAETQYF	TGTGCCAGCAGTGATAGCGGGGGGGCGGAGACCCAGTACTTC
NA	NA	TRBV6-6	TRBJ1-2	CANGRGGYGYTF	TGTGCCAACGGGCGGGGCGGCTATGGCTACACCTTC
NA	NA	TRBV12-3/TRBV12-4	TRBJ2-5	CASSPGDQETQYF	TGTGCCAGCAGTCCAGGGGACCAAGAGACCCAGTACTTC
NA	NA	TRBV24-1	TRBJ2-6	CSGTGSSGANVLTF	TGTTCAGGAACAGGTTCCTCTGGGGCCAACGTCCTGACTTTC
TRBD1	once	TRBV19	TRBJ1-2	CASIGDRRHGYTF	TGTGCCAGTATTGGGGACAGGAGACATGGCTACACCTTC
TRBD2	NA	TRBV2	TRBJ2-2	CASSVTSGGTGELFF	TGTGCCAGCAGTGTAACTAGCGGGGGAACCGGGGAGCTGTTTTTT
NA	NA	TRBV6-5	TRBJ1-3	CATVGNFSGNTIYF	TGTGCCACTGTCGGGAACTTCTCTGGAAACACCATATATTTT
TRBD2	NA	TRBV4-1	TRBJ2-3	CASSTRTSGGVTDTQYF	TGCGCCAGCAGCACCCGGACTAGCGGGGGGGTCACAGATACGCAGTATTTT
NA	NA	TRBV5-1	TRBJ2-3	CASSLDGSTDTQYF	TGCGCCAGCAGCCTGGACGGTTCCACAGATACGCAGTATTTT